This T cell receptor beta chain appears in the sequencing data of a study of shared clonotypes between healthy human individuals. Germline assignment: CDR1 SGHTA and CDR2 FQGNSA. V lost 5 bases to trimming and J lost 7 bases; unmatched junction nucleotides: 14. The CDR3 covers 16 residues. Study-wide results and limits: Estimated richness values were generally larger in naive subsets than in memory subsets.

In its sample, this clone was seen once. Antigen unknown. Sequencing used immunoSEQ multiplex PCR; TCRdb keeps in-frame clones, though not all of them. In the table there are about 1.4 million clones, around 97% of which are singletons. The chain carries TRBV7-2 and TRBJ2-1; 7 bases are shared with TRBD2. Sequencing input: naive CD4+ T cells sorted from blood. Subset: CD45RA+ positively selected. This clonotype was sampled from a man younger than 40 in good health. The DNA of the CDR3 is TGTGCCAGCAGCCCCCAGTGGACTAGTTCTGGGAATGAGCAGTTCTTC. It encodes CASSPQWTSSGNEQFF.